The present TCR beta chain was sequenced within a study of T cell responses to AZD1222 COVID-19 vaccine. The CDR3 covers 13 residues. Germline lookup yields CDR1 GTSNPN and CDR2 SVGIG (reference sequence). With 5 bases removed from V and 2 bases from J, the gap between germline ends came to 11 bases. General observations from the study: Spike-specific TCR breadth and depth both grew after two AZD1222 doses.

The assay was immunoSEQ multiplex PCR, and TCRdb's table has in-frame clones only and misses some. The table has some 150,000 clones, 85% to 90% seen once. This clone appeared once. The antigen is not known. This chain links TRBV30 with TRBJ2-3, with D tentatively TRBD2 (6 bases). The source of this sequence is an adult in good health. Here the sequenced sample was peripheral blood, taken on day 0 of AZD1222 vaccination. The CDR3 DNA reads as TGTGCCTGGGGCGGGGCAGTCACAGATACGCAGTATTTT. It yields the protein CAWGGAVTDTQYF. Based on the CDR3 plus reference TRBV30 and TRBJ2-3, the full variable domain is SQTIHQWPATLVQPVGSPLSLECTVEGTSNPNLYWYRQAAGRGLQLLFYSVGIGQISSEVPQNLSASRPQDRQFILSSKKLLLSDSGFYLCAWGGAVTDTQYFGPGTRLTVL.